Presented here are 9 T cell receptor beta chains from one specimen sequenced in a study of T cell responses to AZD1222 COVID-19 vaccine. Clones were read by immunoSEQ multiplex PCR, and TCRdb kept only the in-frame ones, dropping some. The sample yields 190,000 or so clones, about 94% seen once. Sequences were derived from peripheral blood, sampled 28 days after the second AZD1222 dose. The receptors here all came from an adult who received the AZD1222 COVID-19 vaccine.

This chain links TRBV7-9 with TRBJ1-2, with a possible D match to TRBD1 (6 bases). Germline-derived CDR1 and CDR2 are SEHNR and FQNEAQ (reference sequence). The CDR3 is made up of 16 amino acids. Trimming took 0 bases from V and 4 from J, leaving 15 bases between them. Here the CDR3 reads CASSLAGWTASYGYTF. For the CDR3, the DNA is TGTGCCAGCAGCTTAGCTGGCTGGACAGCAAGCTATGGCTACACCTTC. The full variable domain, its missing parts supplied by reference TRBV7-9 and TRBJ1-2, is DTGVSQNPRHKITKRGQNVTFRCDPISEHNRLYWYRQTLGQGPEFLTYFQNEAQLEKSRLLSDRFSAERPKGSFSTLEIQRTEQGDSAMYLCASSLAGWTASYGYTFGSGTRLTVV.

The chain recombines TRBV5-4 with TRBJ2-1, with D possibly matching TRBD1 (6 bases). CDR3 length: 14 amino acids. V was clipped by 5 bases and J by 0 bases, with 9 bases between them. Germline CDR1 reads SGHNT; CDR2 reads YYREEE (reference sequence). The CDR3 is CASRGQSSYNEQFF. In DNA, the CDR3 is TGTGCCAGCAGAGGACAGAGCTCCTACAATGAGCAGTTCTTC.

The chain joins TRBV29-1 to TRBJ1-2, with TRBD1 matching 7 bases. Per the germline V gene, CDR1 is SQVTM and CDR2 is ANQGSEA. V trimming: 0 bases; J trimming: 0 bases; junction bases outside the gene matches: 10. The CDR3 contains 17 residues. The CDR3 region has the DNA TGCAGCGTTGAAGATTTGGAGGGGGCGACTCCTAACTATGGCTACACCTTC. Its translation is CSVEDLEGATPNYGYTF.

This CDR3 reads CASSPPLQGGRDEQFF. The CDR3 region has the DNA TGTGCCAGCAGCCCCCCTCTACAGGGCGGGAGGGATGAGCAGTTCTTC. The chain has TRBV7-9 and TRBJ2-1; TRBD2 matches at 9 bases. V lost 5 bases, J lost 8 bases, and 13 bases stayed unmatched. This CDR3 contains 16 residues. Germline V lookup: CDR1 SEHNR, CDR2 FQNEAQ (reference sequence).

This clone was found once. The chain's CDR3 is CASSIRQRNTEAFF. CDR3 DNA: TGTGCCAGTAGTATTCGACAGAGGAACACTGAAGCTTTCTTT. V is TRBV19 and J is TRBJ1-1; D is possibly TRBD1 (5 bases). V was trimmed by 3 bases and J by 1 base, leaving 9 bases between them. The CDR3 is 14 amino acids. Germline V gene sequence: CDR1 LNHDA, CDR2 SQIVND (reference sequence).

This clone is a singleton in its sample. This chain connects TRBV18 to TRBJ1-1; 9 nucleotides line up with TRBD1. The CDR3 length is 14 residues. Germline CDR1 is KGHSH and CDR2 is LQKENI. Losses at the gene ends were 2 bases for V and 5 bases for J; bases not matched to a gene: 3. The CDR3 spells CASSPLGTGTEAFF. CDR3 bases: TGTGCCAGCTCACCATTGGGGACAGGGACTGAAGCTTTCTTT.

The chain links TRBV5-1 to TRBJ1-2; no reliable D call. Trimming removed 0 bases from V and 5 bases from J, with 17 bases in between. Germline loops: CDR1 SGHRS, CDR2 YFSETQ. The CDR3 sequence is 16 residues long. CDR3 in DNA: TGCGCCAGCAGCTTGGTGCCGACCGAGGCCCTTTATGGCTACACCTTC. Encoded protein: CASSLVPTEALYGYTF. The entire variable domain, with the rest obtained from reference TRBV5-1 and TRBJ1-2, is as follows: KAGVTQTPRYLIKTRGQQVTLSCSPISGHRSVSWYQQTPGQGLQFLFEYFSETQRNKGNFPGRFSGRQFSNSRSEMNVSTLELGDSALYLCASSLVPTEALYGYTFGSGTRLTVV.

V is TRBV19 and J is TRBJ1-1; TRBD1 aligns across 10 bases. V lost 4 bases and J lost 9; bases outside the gene matches: 8. The CDR3 sequence is 14 residues long. CDR1 LNHDA and CDR2 SQIVND come from the germline V gene (reference sequence). CDR3: CASSTPLTGGKAFF. CDR3 bases: TGTGCCAGTAGTACCCCGTTGACAGGGGGCAAAGCTTTCTTT.

The chain carries TRBV12-3 or TRBV12-4 and TRBJ2-2; no firm D call. The CDR3 runs to 11 residues. The ends were cut back, 5 bases at V and 6 bases at J, with 4 bases in the middle. CDR3 DNA sequence: TGTGCCAGCAGTCAGTCCGGGGAGCTGTTTTTT. Residues: CASSQSGELFF.